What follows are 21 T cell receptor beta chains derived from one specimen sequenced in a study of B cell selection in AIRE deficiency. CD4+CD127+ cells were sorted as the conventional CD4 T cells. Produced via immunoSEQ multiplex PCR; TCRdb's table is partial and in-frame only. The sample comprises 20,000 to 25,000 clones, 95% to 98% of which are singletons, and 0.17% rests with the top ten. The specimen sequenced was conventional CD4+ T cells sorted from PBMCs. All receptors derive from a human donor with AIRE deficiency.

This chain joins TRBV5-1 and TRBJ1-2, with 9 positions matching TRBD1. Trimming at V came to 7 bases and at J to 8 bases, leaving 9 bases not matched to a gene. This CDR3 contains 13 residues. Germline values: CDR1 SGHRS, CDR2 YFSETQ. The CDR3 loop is CASGTGGASGYTF. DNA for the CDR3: TGCGCCAGCGGAACAGGGGGCGCGTCCGGCTACACCTTC.

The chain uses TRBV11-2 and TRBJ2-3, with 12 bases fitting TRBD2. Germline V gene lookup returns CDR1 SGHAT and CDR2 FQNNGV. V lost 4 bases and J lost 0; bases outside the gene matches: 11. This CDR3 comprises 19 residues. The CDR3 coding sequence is TGTGCCAGCAGCTGGCGGGGACTAGCGGGCCCTCCCAGCACAGATACGCAGTATTTT. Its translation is CASSWRGLAGPPSTDTQYF.

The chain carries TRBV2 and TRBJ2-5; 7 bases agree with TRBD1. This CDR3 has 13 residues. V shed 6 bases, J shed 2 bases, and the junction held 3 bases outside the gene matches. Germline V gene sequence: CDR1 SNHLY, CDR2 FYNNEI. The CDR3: CASRGQKQETQYF. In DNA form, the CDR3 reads TGTGCCAGCAGGGGACAGAAGCAAGAGACCCAGTACTTC.

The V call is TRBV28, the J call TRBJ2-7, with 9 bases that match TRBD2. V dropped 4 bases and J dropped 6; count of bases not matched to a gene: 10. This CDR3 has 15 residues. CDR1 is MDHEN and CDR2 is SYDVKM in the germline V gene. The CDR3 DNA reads TGTGCCAGCAGTTCGCAAGCGGGAGGAGGTGGCGAGCAGTACTTC. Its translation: CASSSQAGGGGEQYF.

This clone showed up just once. The CDR3: CASSTVDTQYF. DNA of the CDR3: TGTGCCAGCAGTACTGTAGATACGCAGTATTTT. The rearrangement joins TRBV2 to TRBJ2-3, with D hard to call. This CDR3 comprises 11 residues. The V end lost 5 bases, the J end lost 5 bases, and 5 bases lay between the germline ends. The germline V gene encodes CDR1 SNHLY and CDR2 FYNNEI.

The CDR3 DNA reads as TGCGCCAGCGGATGGAGTGGGGTTCCAGTACCTAATGAAAAACTGTTTTTT. This gives the protein CASGWSGVPVPNEKLFF. This chain connects TRBV10-2 to TRBJ1-4, with D uncertain. The germline V and J ends were trimmed by 8 bases and 3 bases, with 22 bases remaining between them. The CDR3 has 17 amino acids. Per germline, CDR1 WSHSY and CDR2 SAAADI.

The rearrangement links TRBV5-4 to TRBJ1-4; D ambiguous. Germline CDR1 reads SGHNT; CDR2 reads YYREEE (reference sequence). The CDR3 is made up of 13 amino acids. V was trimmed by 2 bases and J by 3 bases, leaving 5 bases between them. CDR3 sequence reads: CASSFRANEKLFF. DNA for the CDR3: TGTGCCAGCAGCTTTCGCGCTAATGAAAAACTGTTTTTT.

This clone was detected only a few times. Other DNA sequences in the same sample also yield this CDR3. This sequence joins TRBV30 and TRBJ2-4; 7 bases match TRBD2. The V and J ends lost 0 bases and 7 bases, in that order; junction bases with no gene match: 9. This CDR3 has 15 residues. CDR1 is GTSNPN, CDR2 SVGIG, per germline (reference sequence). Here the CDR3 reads CAWSVGGSVLNIQYF. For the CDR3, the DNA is TGTGCCTGGAGTGTGGGAGGGTCCGTCCTGAACATTCAGTACTTC.

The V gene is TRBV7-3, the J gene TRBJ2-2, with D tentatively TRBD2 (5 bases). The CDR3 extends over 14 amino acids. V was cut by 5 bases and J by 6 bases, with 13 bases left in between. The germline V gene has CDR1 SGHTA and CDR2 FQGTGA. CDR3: CASSPGPSPGELFF. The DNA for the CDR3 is TGTGCCAGCAGCCCCGGTCCTAGCCCCGGGGAGCTGTTTTTT. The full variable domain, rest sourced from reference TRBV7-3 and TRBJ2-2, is GAGVSQTPSNKVTEKGKYVELRCDPISGHTALYWYRQSLGQGPEFLIYFQGTGAADDSGLPNDRFFAVRPEGSVSTLKIQRTERGDSAVYLCASSPGPSPGELFFGEGSRLTVL.

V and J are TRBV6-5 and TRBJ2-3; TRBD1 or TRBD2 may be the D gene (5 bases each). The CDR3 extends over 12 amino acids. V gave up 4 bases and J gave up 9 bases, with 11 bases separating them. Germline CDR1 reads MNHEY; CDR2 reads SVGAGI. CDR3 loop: CASSFTRDTQYF. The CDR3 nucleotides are TGTGCCAGCAGTTTCACACGGGACACGCAGTATTTT.

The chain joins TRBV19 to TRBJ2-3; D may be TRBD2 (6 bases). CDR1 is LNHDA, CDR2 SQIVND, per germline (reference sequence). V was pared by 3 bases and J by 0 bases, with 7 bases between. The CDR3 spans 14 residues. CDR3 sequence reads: CASSIGGSTDTQYF. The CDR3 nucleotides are TGTGCCAGTAGTATCGGGGGAAGCACAGATACGCAGTATTTT.

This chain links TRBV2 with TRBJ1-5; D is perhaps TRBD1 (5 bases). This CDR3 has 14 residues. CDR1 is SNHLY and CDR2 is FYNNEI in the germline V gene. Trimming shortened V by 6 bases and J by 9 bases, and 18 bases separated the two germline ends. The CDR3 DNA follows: TGTGCCAGCAGGGACTCCGGGGCCATCGGGCCCCAGCATTTT. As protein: CASRDSGAIGPQHF.

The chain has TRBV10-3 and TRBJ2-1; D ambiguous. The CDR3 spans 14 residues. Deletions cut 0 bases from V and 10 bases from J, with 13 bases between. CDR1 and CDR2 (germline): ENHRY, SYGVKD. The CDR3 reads CAISESSDWAEQFF. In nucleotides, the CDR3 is TGTGCCATCAGTGAGTCGAGCGACTGGGCCGAGCAGTTCTTC.

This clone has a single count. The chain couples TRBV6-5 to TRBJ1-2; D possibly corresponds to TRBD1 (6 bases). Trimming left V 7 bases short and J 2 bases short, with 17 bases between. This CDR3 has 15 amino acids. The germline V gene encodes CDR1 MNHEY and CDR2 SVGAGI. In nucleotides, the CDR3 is TGTGCCAGCATCTACGATGGGACAAGAAACTATGGCTACACCTTC. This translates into CASIYDGTRNYGYTF.

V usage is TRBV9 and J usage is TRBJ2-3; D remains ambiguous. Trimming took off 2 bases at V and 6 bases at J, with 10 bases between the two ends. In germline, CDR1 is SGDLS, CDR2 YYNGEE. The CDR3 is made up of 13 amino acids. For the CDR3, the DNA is TGTGCCAGCAGCGTTGGTGGTGGGGATACGCAGTATTTT. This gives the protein CASSVGGGDTQYF.

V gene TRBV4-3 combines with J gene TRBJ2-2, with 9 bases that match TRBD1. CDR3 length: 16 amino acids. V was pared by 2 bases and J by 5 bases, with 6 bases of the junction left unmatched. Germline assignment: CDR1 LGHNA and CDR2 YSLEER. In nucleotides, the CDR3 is TGCGCCAGCAGCCAACTGGGACAGGGAAAAACCGGGGAGCTGTTTTTT. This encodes CASSQLGQGKTGELFF.

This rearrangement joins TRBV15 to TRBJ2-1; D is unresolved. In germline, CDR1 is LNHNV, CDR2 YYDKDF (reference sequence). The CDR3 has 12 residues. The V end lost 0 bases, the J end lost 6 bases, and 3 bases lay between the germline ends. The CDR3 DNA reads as TGTGCCACCAGCAGAGACGCCAATGAGCAGTTCTTC. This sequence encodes CATSRDANEQFF. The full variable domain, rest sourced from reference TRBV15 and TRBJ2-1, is DAMVIQNPRYQVTQFGKPVTLSCSQTLNHNVMYWYQQKSSQAPKLLFHYYDKDFNNEADTPDNFQSRRPNTSFCFLDIRSPGLGDTAMYLCATSRDANEQFFGPGTRLTVL.

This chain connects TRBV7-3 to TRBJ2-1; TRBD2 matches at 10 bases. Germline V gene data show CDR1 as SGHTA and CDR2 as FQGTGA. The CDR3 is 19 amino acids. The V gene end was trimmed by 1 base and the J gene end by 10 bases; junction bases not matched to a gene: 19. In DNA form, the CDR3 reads TGTGCCAGCAGCTTAAGGGCCAGCGGGAGGGTGGTCGGAGGGTACGAGCAGTTCTTC. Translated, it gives CASSLRASGRVVGGYEQFF.

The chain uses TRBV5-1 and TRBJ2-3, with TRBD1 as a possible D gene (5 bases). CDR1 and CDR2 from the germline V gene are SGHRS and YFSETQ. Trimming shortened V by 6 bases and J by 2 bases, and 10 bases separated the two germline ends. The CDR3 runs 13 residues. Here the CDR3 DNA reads TGCGCCAGCAATGTAGGGGTCACAGATACGCAGTATTTT. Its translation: CASNVGVTDTQYF.

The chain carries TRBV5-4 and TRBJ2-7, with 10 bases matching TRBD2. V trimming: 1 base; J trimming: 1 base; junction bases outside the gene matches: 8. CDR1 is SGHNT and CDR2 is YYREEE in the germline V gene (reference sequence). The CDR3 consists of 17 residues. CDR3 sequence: CASSLTSGVGGSYEQYF. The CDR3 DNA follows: TGTGCCAGCAGCTTGACTAGCGGGGTAGGGGGTTCCTACGAGCAGTACTTC.

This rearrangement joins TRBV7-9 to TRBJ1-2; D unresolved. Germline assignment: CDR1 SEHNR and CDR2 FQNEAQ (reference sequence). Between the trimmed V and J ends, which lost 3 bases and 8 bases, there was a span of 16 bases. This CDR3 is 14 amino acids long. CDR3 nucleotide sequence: TGTGCCAGCAGCTTCGGACCGGACGTCCGCGGCTACACCTTC. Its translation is CASSFGPDVRGYTF.